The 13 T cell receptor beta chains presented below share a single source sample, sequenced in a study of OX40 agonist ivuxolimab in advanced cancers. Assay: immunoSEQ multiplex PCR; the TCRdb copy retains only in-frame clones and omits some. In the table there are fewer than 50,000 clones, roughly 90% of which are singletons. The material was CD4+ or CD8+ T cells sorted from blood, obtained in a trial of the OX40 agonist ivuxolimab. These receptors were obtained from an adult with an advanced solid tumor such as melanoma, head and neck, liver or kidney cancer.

The chain's CDR3 is CASSSHRDTEAFF. DNA for the CDR3: TGTGCCAGTAGTTCCCACCGTGATACTGAAGCTTTCTTT. The J gene is TRBJ1-1, the V gene TRBV19; D gene uncertain. The CDR3 totals 13 residues. V lost 5 bases and J lost 5, with 12 bases in between. Germline V CDR1 and CDR2: LNHDA, SQIVND (reference sequence).

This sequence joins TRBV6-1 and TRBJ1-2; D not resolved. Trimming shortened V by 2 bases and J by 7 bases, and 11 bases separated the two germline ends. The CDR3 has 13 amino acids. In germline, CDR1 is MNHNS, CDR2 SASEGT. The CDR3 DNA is TGTGCCAGCAGTGAATCGAGGGCAGGTGGCTACACCTTC. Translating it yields CASSESRAGGYTF.

The CDR3 DNA sequence: TGTGCCAGCAGCTTTTCAGGGACGGGCGAGCAGTACTTC. Its protein product is CASSFSGTGEQYF. The chain is built from TRBV11-3 and TRBJ2-7; either TRBD1 or TRBD2 may fit D (5 bases each). V was clipped by 3 bases and J by 6 bases, with 12 bases between them. The V gene's germline CDR1 is SGHNT and CDR2 YENEEA. The CDR3 contains 13 residues.

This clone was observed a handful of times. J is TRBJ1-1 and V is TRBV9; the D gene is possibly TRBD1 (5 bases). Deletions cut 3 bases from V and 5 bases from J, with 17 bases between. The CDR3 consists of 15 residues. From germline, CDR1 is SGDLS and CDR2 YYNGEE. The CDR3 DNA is TGTGCCAGCAGCGCTCAACCTAGGGGAGGTACTGAAGCTTTCTTT. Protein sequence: CASSAQPRGGTEAFF.

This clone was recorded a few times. The CDR3, as DNA: TGTGCCAGCAGCAGGCCTCCCGCTAATGAAAAACTGTTTTTT. Protein sequence: CASSRPPANEKLFF. The chain joins TRBV11-2 to TRBJ1-4; D is undetermined. Germline CDR1 and CDR2: SGHAT and FQNNGV. V was clipped by 5 bases and J by 3 bases, with 10 bases between them. The CDR3 runs to 14 residues.

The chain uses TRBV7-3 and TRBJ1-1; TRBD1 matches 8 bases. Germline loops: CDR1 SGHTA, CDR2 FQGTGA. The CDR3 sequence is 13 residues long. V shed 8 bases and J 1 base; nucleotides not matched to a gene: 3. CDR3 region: CASGQGSNTEAFF. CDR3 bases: TGTGCCAGCGGACAGGGTTCGAACACTGAAGCTTTCTTT.

The CDR3 DNA is TGTGCCAGCAGCCCACCAGACCCCGTGGCAGGGGAAGTTCCAGATACGCAGTATTTT. Translated: CASSPPDPVAGEVPDTQYF. The V call is TRBV7-2, the J call TRBJ2-3, with D possibly TRBD1 on 6 matching bases. V lost 5 bases to trimming and J lost 4 bases, with 28 bases between them. The CDR3 consists of 19 residues. The germline CDR1 and CDR2 sequences are SGHTA and FQGNSA. The complete variable domain, with remaining parts taken from reference TRBV7-2 and TRBJ2-3, reads GAGVSQSPSNKVTEKGKDVELRCDPISGHTALYWYRQSLGQGLEFLIYFQGNSAPDKSGLPSDRFSAERTGGSVSTLTIQRTQQEDSAVYLCASSPPDPVAGEVPDTQYFGPGTRLTVL.

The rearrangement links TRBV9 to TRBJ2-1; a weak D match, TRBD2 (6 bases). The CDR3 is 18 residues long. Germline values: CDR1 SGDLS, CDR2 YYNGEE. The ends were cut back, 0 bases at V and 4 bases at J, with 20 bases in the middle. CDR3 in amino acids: CASSVVGAGGGDYNEQFF. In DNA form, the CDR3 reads TGTGCCAGCAGCGTAGTAGGGGCCGGAGGCGGGGATTACAATGAGCAGTTCTTC.

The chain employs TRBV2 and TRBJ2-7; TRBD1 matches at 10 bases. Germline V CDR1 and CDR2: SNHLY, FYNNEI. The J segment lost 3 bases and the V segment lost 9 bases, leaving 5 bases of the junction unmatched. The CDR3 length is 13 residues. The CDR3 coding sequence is TGTGCCAGTAGGGACAGGGGATACTACGAGCAGTACTTC. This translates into CASRDRGYYEQYF.

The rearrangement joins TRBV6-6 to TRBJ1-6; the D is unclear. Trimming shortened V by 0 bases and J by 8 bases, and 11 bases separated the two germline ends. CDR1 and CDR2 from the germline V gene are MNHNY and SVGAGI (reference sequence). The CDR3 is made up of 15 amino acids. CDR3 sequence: CASSYSGRLDSPLHF. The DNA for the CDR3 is TGTGCCAGCAGTTACTCTGGTAGGCTCGATTCACCCCTCCACTTT.

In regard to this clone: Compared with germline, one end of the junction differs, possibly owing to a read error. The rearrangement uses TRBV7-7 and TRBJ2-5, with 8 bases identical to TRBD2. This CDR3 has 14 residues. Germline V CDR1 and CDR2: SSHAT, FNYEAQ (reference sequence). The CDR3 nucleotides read TGTGCTAGCAGCTTAGGGACTAGTAATCCGACCCAGTACTTC. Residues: CASSLGTSNPTQYF.

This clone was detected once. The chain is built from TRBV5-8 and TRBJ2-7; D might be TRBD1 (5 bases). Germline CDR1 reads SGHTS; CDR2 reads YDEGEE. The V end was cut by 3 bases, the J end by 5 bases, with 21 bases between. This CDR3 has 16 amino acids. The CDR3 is CASSSALLARAHEQYF. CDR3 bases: TGTGCCAGCAGCTCGGCGCTACTGGCCAGGGCCCACGAGCAGTACTTC.

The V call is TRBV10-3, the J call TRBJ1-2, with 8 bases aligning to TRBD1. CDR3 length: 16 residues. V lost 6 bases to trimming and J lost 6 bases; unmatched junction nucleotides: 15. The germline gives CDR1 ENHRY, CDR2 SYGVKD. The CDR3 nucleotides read TGTGCCATCAGCGGGGCGGTCCCCAGGGGGCGGGATGGCTACACCTTC. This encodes CAISGAVPRGRDGYTF.